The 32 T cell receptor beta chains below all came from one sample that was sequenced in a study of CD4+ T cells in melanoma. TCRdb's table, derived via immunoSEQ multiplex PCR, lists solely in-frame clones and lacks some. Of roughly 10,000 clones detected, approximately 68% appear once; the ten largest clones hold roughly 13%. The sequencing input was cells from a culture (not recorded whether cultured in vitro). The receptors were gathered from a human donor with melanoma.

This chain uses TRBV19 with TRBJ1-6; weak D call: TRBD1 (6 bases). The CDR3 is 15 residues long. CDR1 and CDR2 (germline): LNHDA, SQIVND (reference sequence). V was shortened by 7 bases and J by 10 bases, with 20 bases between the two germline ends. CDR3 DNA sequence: TGTGCCAGTAAGGACGACAGGTGGGTGACATCACCCCTCCACTTT. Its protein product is CASKDDRWVTSPLHF.

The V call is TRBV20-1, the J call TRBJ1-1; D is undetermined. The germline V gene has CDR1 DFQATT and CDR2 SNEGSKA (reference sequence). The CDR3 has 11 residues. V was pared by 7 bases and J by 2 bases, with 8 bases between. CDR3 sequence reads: CSVPLNTEAFF. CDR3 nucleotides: TGCAGTGTCCCACTCAACACTGAAGCTTTCTTT.

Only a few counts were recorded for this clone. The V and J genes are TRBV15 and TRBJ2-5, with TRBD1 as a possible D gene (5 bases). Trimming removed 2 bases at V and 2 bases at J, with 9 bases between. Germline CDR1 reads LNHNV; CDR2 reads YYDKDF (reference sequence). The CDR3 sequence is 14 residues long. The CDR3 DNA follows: TGTGCCACCAGCAGATCACAGGAGCAAGAGACCCAGTACTTC. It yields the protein CATSRSQEQETQYF. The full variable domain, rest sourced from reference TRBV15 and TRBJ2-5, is DAMVIQNPRYQVTQFGKPVTLSCSQTLNHNVMYWYQQKSSQAPKLLFHYYDKDFNNEADTPDNFQSRRPNTSFCFLDIRSPGLGDTAMYLCATSRSQEQETQYFGPGTRLLVL.

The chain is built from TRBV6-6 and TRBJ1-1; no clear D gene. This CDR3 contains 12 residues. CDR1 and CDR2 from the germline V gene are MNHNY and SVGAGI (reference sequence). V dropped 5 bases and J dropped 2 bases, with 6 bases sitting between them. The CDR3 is CASSPSNTEAFF. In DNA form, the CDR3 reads TGTGCCAGCAGTCCCTCTAACACTGAAGCTTTCTTT.

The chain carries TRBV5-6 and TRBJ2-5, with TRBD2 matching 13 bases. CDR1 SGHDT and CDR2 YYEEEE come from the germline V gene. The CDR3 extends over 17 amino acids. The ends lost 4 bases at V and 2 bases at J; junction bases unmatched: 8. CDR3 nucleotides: TGTGCCAGCAGCAAGGGACTAGCGGGGTTGGGGCAAGAGACCCAGTACTTC. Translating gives CASSKGLAGLGQETQYF.

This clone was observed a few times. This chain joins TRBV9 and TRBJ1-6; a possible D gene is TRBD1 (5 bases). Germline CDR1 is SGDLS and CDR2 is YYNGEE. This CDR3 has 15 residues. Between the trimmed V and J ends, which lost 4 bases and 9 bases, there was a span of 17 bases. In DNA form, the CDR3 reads TGTGCCAGCAGCCCTACTACAGGCGTCGGTTCACCCCTCCACTTT. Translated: CASSPTTGVGSPLHF.

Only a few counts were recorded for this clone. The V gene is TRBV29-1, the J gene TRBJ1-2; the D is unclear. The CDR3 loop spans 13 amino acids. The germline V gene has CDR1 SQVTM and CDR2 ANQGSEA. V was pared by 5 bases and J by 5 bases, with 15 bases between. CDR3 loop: CSVYLGVPYGYTF. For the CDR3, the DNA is TGCAGCGTTTATCTCGGGGTCCCGTATGGCTACACCTTC.

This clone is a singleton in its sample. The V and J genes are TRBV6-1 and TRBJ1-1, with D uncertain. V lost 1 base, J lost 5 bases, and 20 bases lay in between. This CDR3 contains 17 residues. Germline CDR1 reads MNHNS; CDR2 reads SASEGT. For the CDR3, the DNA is TGTGCCAGCAGTGAAGGAGCTAGGCGTCGTCGGGGAACTGAAGCTTTCTTT. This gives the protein CASSEGARRRRGTEAFF.

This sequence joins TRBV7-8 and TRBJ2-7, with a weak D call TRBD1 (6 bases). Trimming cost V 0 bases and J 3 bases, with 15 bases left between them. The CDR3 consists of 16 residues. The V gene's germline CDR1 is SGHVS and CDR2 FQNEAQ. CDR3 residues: CASSLALRTAIYEQYF. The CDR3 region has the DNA TGTGCCAGCAGCTTAGCGCTGAGGACAGCCATCTACGAGCAGTACTTC.

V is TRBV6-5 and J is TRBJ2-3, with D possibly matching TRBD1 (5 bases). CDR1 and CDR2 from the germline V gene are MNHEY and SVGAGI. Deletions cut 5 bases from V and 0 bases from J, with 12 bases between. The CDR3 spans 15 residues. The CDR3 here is CASSGAVTSTDTQYF. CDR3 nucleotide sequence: TGTGCCAGCAGTGGGGCCGTTACTAGCACAGATACGCAGTATTTT.

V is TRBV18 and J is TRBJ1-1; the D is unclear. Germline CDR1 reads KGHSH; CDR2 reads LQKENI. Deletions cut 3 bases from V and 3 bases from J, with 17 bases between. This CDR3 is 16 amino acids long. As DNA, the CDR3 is TGTGCCAGCTCACCCCGGCCAGGTCCCGGGGACACTGAAGCTTTCTTT. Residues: CASSPRPGPGDTEAFF. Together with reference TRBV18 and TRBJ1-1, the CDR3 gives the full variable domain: NAGVMQNPRHLVRRRGQEARLRCSPMKGHSHVYWYRQLPEEGLKFMVYLQKENIIDESGMPKERFSAEFPKEGPSILRIQQVVRGDSAAYFCASSPRPGPGDTEAFFGQGTRLTVV.

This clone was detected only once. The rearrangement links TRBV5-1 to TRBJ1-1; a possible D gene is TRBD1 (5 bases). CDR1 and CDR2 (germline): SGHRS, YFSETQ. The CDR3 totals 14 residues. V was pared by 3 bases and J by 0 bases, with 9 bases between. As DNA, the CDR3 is TGCGCCAGCAGCTCGGGACGGGTGAACACTGAAGCTTTCTTT. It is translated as CASSSGRVNTEAFF.

In nucleotides, the CDR3 is TGTGCCATCGGCCCGAGGAGGCCAAGGGATGGGGAGCTGTTTTTT. It is translated as CAIGPRRPRDGELFF. The chain carries TRBV10-3 and TRBJ2-2; D may be TRBD2 (5 bases). Trimming shortened V by 8 bases and J by 8 bases, and 21 bases separated the two germline ends. CDR1 and CDR2 from the germline V gene are ENHRY and SYGVKD. This CDR3 comprises 15 residues.

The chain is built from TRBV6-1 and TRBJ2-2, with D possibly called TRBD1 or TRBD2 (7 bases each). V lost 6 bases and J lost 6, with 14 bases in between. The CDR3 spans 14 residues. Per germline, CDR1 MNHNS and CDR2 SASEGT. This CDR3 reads CASRARGGPGELFF. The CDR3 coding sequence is TGTGCCAGCAGGGCCAGGGGGGGCCCCGGGGAGCTGTTTTTT.

The CDR3 reads CASSQPRERPGYTF. The CDR3 DNA sequence: TGCGCCAGCAGCCAACCGAGAGAGCGACCGGGCTACACCTTC. The rearrangement uses TRBV4-1 and TRBJ1-2, with unresolved D. The length of the CDR3 is 14 residues. Germline CDR1 reads MGHRA; CDR2 reads YSYEKL. Trimming removed 2 bases at V and 8 bases at J, with 15 bases between.

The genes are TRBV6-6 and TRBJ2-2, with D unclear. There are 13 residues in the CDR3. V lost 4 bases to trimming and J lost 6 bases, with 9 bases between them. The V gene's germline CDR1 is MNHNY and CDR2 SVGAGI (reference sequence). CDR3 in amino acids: CASSFTDSGELFF. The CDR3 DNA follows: TGTGCCAGCAGTTTTACCGATTCCGGGGAGCTGTTTTTT.

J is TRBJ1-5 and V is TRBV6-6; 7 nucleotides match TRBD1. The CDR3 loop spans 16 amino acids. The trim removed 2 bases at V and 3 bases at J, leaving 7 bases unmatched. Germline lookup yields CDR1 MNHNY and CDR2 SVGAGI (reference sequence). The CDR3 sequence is CASSYLNRGVNQPQHF. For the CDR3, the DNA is TGTGCCAGCAGTTACCTAAACAGGGGCGTCAATCAGCCCCAGCATTTT.

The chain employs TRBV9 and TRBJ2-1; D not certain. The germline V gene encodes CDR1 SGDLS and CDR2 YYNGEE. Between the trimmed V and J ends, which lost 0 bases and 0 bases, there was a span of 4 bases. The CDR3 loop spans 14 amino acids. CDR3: CASSVDSSYNEQFF. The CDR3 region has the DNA TGTGCCAGCAGCGTAGATTCCTCCTACAATGAGCAGTTCTTC.

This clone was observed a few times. CDR3 residues: CSVETGQGWTEAFF. The CDR3 DNA reads as TGCAGCGTTGAAACGGGACAGGGTTGGACTGAAGCTTTCTTT. The chain is built from TRBV29-1 and TRBJ1-1, with 9 bases aligning to TRBD1. The CDR3 is 14 amino acids. Germline V gene data show CDR1 as SQVTM and CDR2 as ANQGSEA. The V gene end was trimmed by 2 bases and the J gene end by 5 bases; junction bases not matched to a gene: 6. The full variable domain, in which reference TRBV29-1 and TRBJ1-1 provide the parts outside the CDR3, is SAVISQKPSRDICQRGTSLTIQCQVDSQVTMMFWYRQQPGQSLTLIATANQGSEATYESGFVIDKFPISRPNLTFSTLTVSNMSPEDSSIYLCSVETGQGWTEAFFGQGTRLTVV.

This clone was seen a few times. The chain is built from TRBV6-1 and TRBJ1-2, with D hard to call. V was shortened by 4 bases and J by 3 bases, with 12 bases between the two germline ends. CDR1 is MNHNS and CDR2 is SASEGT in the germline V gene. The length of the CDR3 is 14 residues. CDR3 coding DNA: TGTGCCAGCAGTGGACGGAACCTACACTATGGCTACACCTTC. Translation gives CASSGRNLHYGYTF.

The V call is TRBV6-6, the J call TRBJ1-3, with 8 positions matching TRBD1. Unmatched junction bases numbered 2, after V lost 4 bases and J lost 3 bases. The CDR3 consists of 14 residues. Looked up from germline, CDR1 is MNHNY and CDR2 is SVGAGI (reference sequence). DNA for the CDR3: TGTGCCAGCAGTTTCGACAGGGGTGGAAACACCATATATTTT. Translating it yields CASSFDRGGNTIYF.

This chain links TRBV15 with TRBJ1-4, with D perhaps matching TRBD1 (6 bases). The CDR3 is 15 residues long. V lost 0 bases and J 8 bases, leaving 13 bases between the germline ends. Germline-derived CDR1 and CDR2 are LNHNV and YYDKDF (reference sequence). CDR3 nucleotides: TGTGCCACCAGCAGAGATCCACAGGGAGGGGAAAAACTGTTTTTT. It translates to CATSRDPQGGEKLFF.

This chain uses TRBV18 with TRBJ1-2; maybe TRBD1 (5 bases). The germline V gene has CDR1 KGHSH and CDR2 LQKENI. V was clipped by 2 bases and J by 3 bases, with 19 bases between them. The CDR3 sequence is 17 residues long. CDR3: CASSPRGSPSNHYGYTF. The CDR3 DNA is TGTGCCAGCTCACCAAGGGGCAGTCCCTCTAACCACTATGGCTACACCTTC.

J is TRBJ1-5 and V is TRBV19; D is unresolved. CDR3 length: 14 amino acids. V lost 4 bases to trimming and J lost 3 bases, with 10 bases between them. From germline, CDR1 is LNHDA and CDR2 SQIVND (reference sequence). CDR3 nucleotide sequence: TGTGCCAGTAGTAGGGCCGTAGACAATCAGCCCCAGCATTTT. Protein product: CASSRAVDNQPQHF. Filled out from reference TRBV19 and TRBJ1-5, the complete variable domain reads DGGITQSPKYLFRKEGQNVTLSCEQNLNHDAMYWYRQDPGQGLRLIYYSQIVNDFQKGDIAEGYSVSREKKESFPLTVTSAQKNPTAFYLCASSRAVDNQPQHFGDGTRLSIL.

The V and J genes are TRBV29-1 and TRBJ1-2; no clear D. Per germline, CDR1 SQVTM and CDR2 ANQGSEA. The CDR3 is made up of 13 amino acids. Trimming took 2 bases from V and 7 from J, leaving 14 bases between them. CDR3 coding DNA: TGCAGCGTTGAAAAAACGGGAGAGGTTGGCTACACCTTC. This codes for CSVEKTGEVGYTF.

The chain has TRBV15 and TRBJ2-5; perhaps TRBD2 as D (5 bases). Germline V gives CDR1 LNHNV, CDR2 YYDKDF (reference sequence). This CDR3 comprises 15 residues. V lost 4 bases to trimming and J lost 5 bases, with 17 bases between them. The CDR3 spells CATSIPAGGVETQYF. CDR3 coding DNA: TGTGCCACCAGCATTCCGGCCGGAGGTGTGGAGACCCAGTACTTC.

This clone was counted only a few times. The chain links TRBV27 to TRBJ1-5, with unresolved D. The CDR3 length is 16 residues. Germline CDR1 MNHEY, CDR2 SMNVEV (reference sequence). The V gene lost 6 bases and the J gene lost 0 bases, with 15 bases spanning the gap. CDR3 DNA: TGTGCCAGCAGGCCAGGCTCAGGCCATAGCAATCAGCCCCAGCATTTT. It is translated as CASRPGSGHSNQPQHF.

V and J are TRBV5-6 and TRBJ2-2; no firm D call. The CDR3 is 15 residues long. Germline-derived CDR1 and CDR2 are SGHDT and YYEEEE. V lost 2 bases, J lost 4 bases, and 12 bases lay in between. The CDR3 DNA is TGTGCCAGCAGCTTACGAACTCCGGTCACCGGGGAGCTGTTTTTT. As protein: CASSLRTPVTGELFF.

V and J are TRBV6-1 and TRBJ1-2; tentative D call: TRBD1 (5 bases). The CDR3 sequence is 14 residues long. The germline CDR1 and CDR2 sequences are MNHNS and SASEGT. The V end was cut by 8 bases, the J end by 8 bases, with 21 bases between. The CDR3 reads CASSRPQGPGGYTF. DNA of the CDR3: TGTGCCAGCTCAAGGCCCCAGGGACCGGGAGGCTACACCTTC.

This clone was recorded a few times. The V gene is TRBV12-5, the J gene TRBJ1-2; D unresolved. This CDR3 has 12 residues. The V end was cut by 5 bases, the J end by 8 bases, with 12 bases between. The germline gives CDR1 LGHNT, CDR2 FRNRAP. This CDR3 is CASGHGPGGYTF. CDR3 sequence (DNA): TGTGCTAGTGGTCATGGACCCGGAGGCTACACCTTC.

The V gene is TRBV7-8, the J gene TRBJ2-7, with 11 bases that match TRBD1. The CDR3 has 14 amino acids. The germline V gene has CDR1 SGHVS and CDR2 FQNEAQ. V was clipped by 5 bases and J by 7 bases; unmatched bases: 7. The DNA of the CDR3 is TGTGCCAGCAGCCCCGGACAGGGGGCAAGGGAGCAGTACTTC. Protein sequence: CASSPGQGAREQYF.

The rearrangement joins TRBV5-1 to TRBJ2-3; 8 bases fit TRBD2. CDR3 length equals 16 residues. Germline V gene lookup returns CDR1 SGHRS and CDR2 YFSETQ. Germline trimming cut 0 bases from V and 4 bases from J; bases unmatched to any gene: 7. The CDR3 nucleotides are TGCGCCAGCAGCTTGGCGACGGGGGGGTACGCAGATACGCAGTATTTT. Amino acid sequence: CASSLATGGYADTQYF. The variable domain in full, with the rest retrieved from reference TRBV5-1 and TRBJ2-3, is KAGVTQTPRYLIKTRGQQVTLSCSPISGHRSVSWYQQTPGQGLQFLFEYFSETQRNKGNFPGRFSGRQFSNSRSEMNVSTLELGDSALYLCASSLATGGYADTQYFGPGTRLTVL.